The 3 T cell receptor beta chains listed next were all sequenced from one sample in a study of shared clonotypes between healthy human individuals (dated by TCRdb to 2018 to 2020). The library was produced with the immunoSEQ multiplex PCR assay. The table comes from immuneACCESS by way of TCRdb, which keeps in-frame sequences with V and J called. Part of the clones is missing from these tables; in studies checked, under half for an unresolved V gene and the rest for unknown reasons. The sample data list about 960,000 clones, and more than 75% of these were observed just once. The top ten constitute around 1.5% of the sample. The sample taken for sequencing was memory CD4+ T cells sorted from blood. This sample's cell subset or site label indicates: CD45RA-negative fraction. The origin of the receptors is a man younger than 35 in good health.

Turning to this clone: The sample carries other DNA sequences with the same CDR3. V usage is TRBV7-2 and J usage is TRBJ2-4, with unresolved D. V was pared by 0 bases and J by 0 bases, with 3 bases between. Germline CDR1 SGHTA, CDR2 FQGNSA. CDR3 size: 14 residues. This CDR3 is CASSLAGAKNIQYF. The CDR3 DNA is TGTGCCAGCAGCTTAGCGGGAGCCAAAAACATTCAGTACTTC.

The chain couples TRBV5-4 to TRBJ1-2; possible D gene TRBD1, 5 bases. The CDR3 contains 13 residues. V lost 1 base and J lost 5, with 9 bases in between. CDR1 and CDR2 (germline): SGHNT, YYREEE (reference sequence). CDR3 sequence (DNA): TGTGCCAGCAGCTTGCAGGGAGAGTATGGCTACACCTTC. Protein: CASSLQGEYGYTF.

V and J are TRBV7-8 and TRBJ2-5, with 10 bases that match TRBD2. Germline CDR1 SGHVS, CDR2 FQNEAQ. Losses at the gene ends were 5 bases for V and 4 bases for J; bases not matched to a gene: 10. This CDR3 has 16 residues. DNA for the CDR3: TGTGCCAGCAGCATCCAAAGCGGGGGGGGAGTAGAGACCCAGTACTTC. As protein: CASSIQSGGGVETQYF.